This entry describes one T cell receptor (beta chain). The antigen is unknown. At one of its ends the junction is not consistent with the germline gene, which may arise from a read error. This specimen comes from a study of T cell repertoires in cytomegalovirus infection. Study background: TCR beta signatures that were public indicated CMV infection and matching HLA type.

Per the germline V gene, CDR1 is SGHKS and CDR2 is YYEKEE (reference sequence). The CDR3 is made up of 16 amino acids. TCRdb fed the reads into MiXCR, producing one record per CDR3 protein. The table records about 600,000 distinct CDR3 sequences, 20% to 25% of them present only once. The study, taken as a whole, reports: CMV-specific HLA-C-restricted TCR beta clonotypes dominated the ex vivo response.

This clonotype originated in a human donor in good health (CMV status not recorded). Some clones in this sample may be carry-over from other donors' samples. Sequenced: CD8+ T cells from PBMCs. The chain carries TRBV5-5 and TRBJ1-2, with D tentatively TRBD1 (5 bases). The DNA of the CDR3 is TGTGCCAGCAGCTTGGCGGGCAGGGATTCTAACAATGGCTACACCTTC. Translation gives CASSLAGRDSNNGYTF.